These T cell receptor beta chains were read from a single sample in a study of human T cells and chemical hapten exposure. TCRdb re-called the RACE reads with MiXCR, one entry per CDR3 protein. Of about 90,000 distinct CDR3 sequences in the sample, roughly a tenth are singletons; the top ten hold roughly 1%. Here the sequenced sample was whole blood, taken in connection with sensitization to the hapten diphenylcyclopropenone (DPC). All receptors come from a young woman with alopecia areata. Some clones in this sample may be carry-over from other donors' samples. Each CDR3 is given with its conserved first and last residue. Fields, in order: V gene, J gene, D gene, clone size, CDR3 protein, CDR3 DNA. The D gene is left open where the match is weak. Expanded clones get a size class; other rows say once, few or many, or leave the size out.

TRBV10-3,TRBJ1-5,-,-,CATSSEFSNQPQHF,TGTGCCACCTCGAGTGAGTTTAGCAATCAGCCCCAGCATTTT
TRBV5-1,TRBJ2-7,-,-,CASSLEEGRPYEQYF,TGCGCCAGCAGCTTGGAGGAGGGCCGTCCATACGAGCAGTACTTC
TRBV24-1,TRBJ2-1,-,-,CATSELGSSSYNEQFF,TGTGCCACCTCTGAGTTGGGCTCTAGCTCCTACAATGAGCAGTTCTTC
TRBV28,TRBJ2-1,-,-,CASGSQGNEQFF,TGTGCCAGCGGGAGTCAGGGCAATGAGCAGTTCTTC
TRBV10-1,TRBJ2-3,-,-,CASSATEDTQYF,TGCGCCAGCAGTGCGACGGAGGATACGCAGTATTTT
TRBV7-6,TRBJ1-6,-,-,CATSRRDNSPLHF,TGTGCCACCTCCCGTCGTGATAATTCACCCCTCCACTTT
TRBV2,TRBJ2-7,-,few,CASSRPGREQYF,TGTGCCAGCAGTCGCCCAGGTCGCGAGCAGTACTTC
TRBV5-4,TRBJ2-3,-,many,CASSLGVQGTDTQYF,TGTGCCAGCAGCTTGGGAGTTCAGGGGACAGATACGCAGTATTTT
TRBV29-1,TRBJ1-1,-,-,CSVDSEKAFF,TGCAGCGTTGATAGCGAGAAAGCTTTCTTT
TRBV11-2,TRBJ2-1,-,few,CASSPWTDVDHEQFF,TGTGCCAGCAGCCCGTGGACCGACGTGGACCATGAGCAGTTCTTC
TRBV29-1,TRBJ2-5,-,-,CSVFGFIETQYF,TGCAGCGTTTTTGGGTTTATCGAGACCCAGTACTTC
TRBV29-1,TRBJ2-2,-,many,CSGKNVAGELFF,TGCAGCGGTAAAAACGTGGCGGGGGAGCTGTTTTTT
TRBV18,TRBJ2-1,TRBD1,many,CASSRGTGGALGEQFF,TGTGCCAGCTCGCGAGGGACAGGGGGTGCTCTGGGTGAGCAGTTCTTC
TRBV28,TRBJ2-1,TRBD2,few,CASSFLTSGSNPYNEQFF,TGTGCCAGCAGTTTCTTAACTAGCGGGAGTAACCCCTACAATGAGCAGTTCTTC
TRBV23-1,TRBJ2-4,-,few,CASSQFRSIDRSNIQYF,TGCGCCAGCAGTCAATTCCGCAGTATTGACCGTTCAAACATTCAGTACTTC
TRBV6-6,TRBJ1-6,-,-,CASSTPRFGVDNNSPLHF,TGTGCCAGCAGTACCCCCAGGTTTGGGGTAGATAATAATTCACCCCTCCACTTT
TRBV3-1,TRBJ1-2,TRBD1,many,CASSQGTGYYGYTF,TGTGCCAGCAGCCAAGGGACAGGGTATTATGGCTACACCTTC
TRBV28,TRBJ1-1,TRBD1,many,CASSLSGQGLRDTEAFF,TGTGCCAGCAGTTTATCAGGACAGGGTCTACGGGACACTGAAGCTTTCTTT
TRBV29-1,TRBJ1-1,-,few,CSVESLQNTEAFF,TGCAGCGTTGAGTCCCTCCAAAACACTGAAGCTTTCTTT
TRBV25-1,TRBJ1-4,TRBD1,many,CASSRGTGIGEKLFF,TGTGCCAGCAGTAGAGGGACAGGGATTGGCGAAAAACTGTTTTTT
TRBV6-5,TRBJ2-3,TRBD2,-,CASSYSTSGFSTDTQYF,TGTGCCAGCAGTTACTCGACTAGCGGTTTTAGCACAGATACGCAGTATTTT
TRBV30,TRBJ1-5,-,few,CAWSVREDQPQHF,TGTGCCTGGAGTGTCAGGGAGGATCAGCCCCAGCATTTT
TRBV2,TRBJ2-3,-,-,CASSEEGQELNF,TGTGCCAGCAGTGAGGAGGGGCAGGAACTGAATTTT
TRBV4-1,TRBJ2-4,TRBD2,-,CASSQGQGTSGVLAKNIQYF,TGCGCCAGCAGCCAAGGTCAAGGGACTAGCGGGGTACTAGCCAAAAACATTCAGTACTTC
TRBV7-2,TRBJ1-4,-,few,CASSSSLGATNEKLFF,TGTGCCAGCAGCTCGTCCCTGGGTGCAACTAATGAAAAACTGTTTTTT
TRBV28,TRBJ1-6,-,many,CASSLQLYNSPLHF,TGTGCCAGCAGTTTACAGCTCTATAATTCACCCCTCCACTTT